This record looks at one T cell receptor (beta chain) sequence and its context. Its specificity is not known. The sample belongs to a study of T cell responses to AZD1222 COVID-19 vaccine. Second doses that came at about 4 or about 12 weeks were put together. Findings of the study overall: AZD1222 recipients seropositive at baseline numbered only 5 or 6.

Produced via immunoSEQ multiplex PCR; TCRdb's table is partial and in-frame only. Of 140,000 or so clones listed, 88% were seen once; the top ten hold approximately 3%. With 5 bases removed from V and 3 bases from J, the gap between germline ends came to 10 bases. Per germline, CDR1 SEHNR and CDR2 FQNEAQ (reference sequence). The CDR3 loop spans 13 amino acids. This TCR came from an adult who received the AZD1222 COVID-19 vaccine. The sample was peripheral blood, taken 28 days after the second AZD1222 dose. The chain carries TRBV7-9 and TRBJ1-2; D gene ambiguous. The CDR3 protein is CASSNPTHYGYTF. DNA of the CDR3: TGTGCCAGCAGCAATCCAACCCACTATGGCTACACCTTC.